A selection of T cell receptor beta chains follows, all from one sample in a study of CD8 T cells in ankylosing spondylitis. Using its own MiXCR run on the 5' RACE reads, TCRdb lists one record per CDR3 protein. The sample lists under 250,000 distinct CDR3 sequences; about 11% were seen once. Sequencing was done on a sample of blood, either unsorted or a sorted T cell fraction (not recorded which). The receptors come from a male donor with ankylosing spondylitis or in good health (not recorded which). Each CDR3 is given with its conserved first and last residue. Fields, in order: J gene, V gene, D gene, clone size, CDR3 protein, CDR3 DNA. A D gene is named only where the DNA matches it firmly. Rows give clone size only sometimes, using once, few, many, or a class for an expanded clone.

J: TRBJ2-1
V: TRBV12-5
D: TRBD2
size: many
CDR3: CASGPTSGNYNEQFF
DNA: TGTGCTAGTGGTCCGACTAGCGGAAACTACAATGAGCAGTTCTTC

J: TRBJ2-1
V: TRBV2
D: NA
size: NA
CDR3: CASRRSLGDSYNEQFF
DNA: TGTGCCAGCCGCCGGAGTTTGGGAGATTCCTACAATGAGCAGTTCTTC

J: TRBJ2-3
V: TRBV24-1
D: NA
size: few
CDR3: CATKSDASTDTQYF
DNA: TGTGCCACCAAATCGGACGCTAGCACAGATACGCAGTATTTT

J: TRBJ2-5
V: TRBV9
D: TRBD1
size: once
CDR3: CASSPGQGPTQYF
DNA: TGTGCCAGCAGCCCGGGACAGGGCCCGACCCAGTACTTC

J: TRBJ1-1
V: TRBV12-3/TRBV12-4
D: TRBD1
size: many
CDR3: CASRQGAGAEAFF
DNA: TGTGCCAGCAGACAGGGGGCCGGGGCTGAAGCTTTCTTT

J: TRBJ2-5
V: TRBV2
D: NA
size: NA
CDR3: CASSHRVQETQYF
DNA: TGTGCCAGCAGTCACAGGGTTCAAGAGACCCAGTACTTC

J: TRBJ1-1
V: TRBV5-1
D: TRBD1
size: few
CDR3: CASSPGTGTMAFF
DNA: TGCGCCAGCAGCCCCGGGACAGGGACGATGGCTTTCTTT

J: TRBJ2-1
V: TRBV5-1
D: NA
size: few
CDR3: CASRMASPSHNEQFF
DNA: TGCGCCAGCAGAATGGCCAGTCCCTCCCACAATGAGCAGTTCTTC

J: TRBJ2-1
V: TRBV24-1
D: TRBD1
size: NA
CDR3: CATSDSSRDRGLGQFF
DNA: TGTGCCACCAGTGACTCGTCCCGGGACAGGGGGCTGGGGCAGTTCTTC